These 6 T cell receptor beta chains were all obtained from the same sample, sequenced in a study of cytomegalovirus exposure and HLA in healthy donors. TCRdb's table, derived via immunoSEQ multiplex PCR, lists solely in-frame clones and lacks some. The table has about 220,000 clones, 80% to 95% seen once; the top ten hold about 0.95%. The sequencing sample was made of PBMCs. All receptors derive from a young woman in good health and CMV-seronegative.

This clone is a singleton in its sample. The rearrangement uses TRBV30 and TRBJ2-2, with 9 positions matching TRBD2. CDR1 is GTSNPN, CDR2 SVGIG, per germline (reference sequence). The CDR3 runs to 16 residues. After removal of 5 bases from V and 7 bases from J, the junction contained 14 bases not matched to a gene. Here the CDR3 DNA reads TGTGCCTGGGATGCCCCCCTAGCGGGAAGGATCGGGGAGCTGTTTTTT. Translating it yields CAWDAPLAGRIGELFF.

The V gene is TRBV6-5, the J gene TRBJ2-1, with 7 bases identical to TRBD2. Per germline, CDR1 MNHEY and CDR2 SVGAGI. The CDR3 runs 14 residues. With 5 bases clipped from V and 14 bases from J, the junction kept 15 bases outside the gene matches. The CDR3 sequence: CASSPLALPAEEFF. The DNA for the CDR3 is TGTGCCAGCAGTCCACTAGCGCTACCCGCAGAGGAGTTCTTC.

In its sample, this clone was seen once. The V and J genes are TRBV5-4 and TRBJ2-7, with D possibly matching TRBD2 (6 bases). CDR1 is SGHNT, CDR2 YYREEE, per germline (reference sequence). V was trimmed by 0 bases and J by 6 bases, leaving 13 bases between them. There are 14 residues in the CDR3. CDR3 in amino acids: CASSLEALGGEQYF. The CDR3 DNA sequence: TGTGCCAGCAGCTTGGAAGCGTTGGGGGGCGAGCAGTACTTC.

This chain connects TRBV6-1 to TRBJ2-7; maybe TRBD2 (5 bases). The germline gives CDR1 MNHNS, CDR2 SASEGT. CDR3 size: 12 residues. V was cut by 8 bases and J by 0 bases, with 8 bases left in between. CDR3 residues: CASRDSSYEQYF. The CDR3 coding sequence is TGTGCCAGCCGGGATAGCTCCTACGAGCAGTACTTC.

The J gene is TRBJ1-2, the V gene TRBV7-9; a weak D match, TRBD1 (5 bases). The CDR3 covers 14 residues. Germline V lookup: CDR1 SEHNR, CDR2 FQNEAQ (reference sequence). The V and J ends lost 4 bases and 5 bases respectively, with 14 bases between them. CDR3 amino acids: CASSSDTLGYGYTF. The CDR3 nucleotides read TGTGCCAGCAGCTCGGACACGTTAGGTTATGGCTACACCTTC.

The genes are TRBV29-1 and TRBJ2-1; the match to TRBD2 covers 14 bases. CDR3 length: 13 amino acids. Trimming removed 7 bases from V and 6 bases from J; junction bases left unmatched: 2. Germline lookup yields CDR1 SQVTM and CDR2 ANQGSEA. The CDR3 DNA is TGCAGCGCGGGACTAGCGGGAGCCAATGAGCAGTTCTTC. It is translated as CSAGLAGANEQFF.